The 23 T cell receptor delta chains presented below share a single source sample, sequenced in a study of gamma-delta T cells after stem cell transplantation. TCRdb processed the RT-PCR reads again with the CATT caller. This sample has about 2,100 delta-chain clones, with around 3.1% found just once. Input material: gamma-delta T cells. The receptors derive from a human donor. It is not recorded whose cells these are; they may come from a transplant donor.

This clone was found a few times. This could be a read error, since a much larger clone is one nucleotide away. Within the sample, other DNA sequences also encode this same CDR3. This rearrangement joins TRDV1 to TRDJ2; 8 nucleotides line up with TRDD3. Germline V gene sequence: CDR1 TSWWSYY, CDR2 QGS. Trimming at V came to 0 bases and at J to 2 bases, leaving 17 bases not matched to a gene. The CDR3 covers 21 residues. CDR3 residues: CALGELGLDGIRLRLTAQLFF. CDR3 coding DNA: TGTGCTCTTGGGGAACTTGGTTTGGATGGGATACGCCTCCGCTTGACAGCACAACTCTTCTTT.

Points on this clone: This likely came from a read error, as a far larger clone is one base away. The same CDR3 arises from other DNA sequences in this sample as well. This chain uses TRDV2 with TRDJ1; TRDD3 aligns across 9 bases. Trimming at V came to 4 bases and at J to 0 bases, leaving 32 bases not matched to a gene. CDR1 and CDR2 from the germline V gene are GEAIGNYY and EKD. The CDR3 contains 24 residues. In DNA, the CDR3 is TGTGCCTGTGATATATTGACTGGGGGAGATCGCGGCGGCGGATATTCAACGTACACCGATAAACTCATCTTT. As protein: CACDILTGGDRGGGYSTYTDKLIF.

On this clone: TCRdb assigns this DNA the protein of a much larger clone, which departs from its translation at residue 10; this likely reflects a read error, and the protein shown comes from translating the DNA. The rearrangement uses TRDV2 and TRDJ1; the match to TRDD3 covers 7 bases. Germline CDR1 and CDR2: GEAIGNYY and EKD. The CDR3 is 18 residues long. V was pared by 4 bases and J by 0 bases, with 16 bases of the junction left unmatched. Written as DNA, the CDR3 is TGTGCCTGTGATCCTCTTATTACTGGGGAGCAACACACCGATAAACTCATCTTT. Translation gives CACDPLITGEQHTDKLIF.

This clone rates as large (0.1 to 1%). Other DNA sequences within the sample encode an identical CDR3. The chain carries TRDV2 and TRDJ1, with D perhaps TRDD3 (6 bases). Germline lookup yields CDR1 GEAIGNYY and CDR2 EKD. There are 17 residues in the CDR3. Trimming cost V 0 bases and J 4 bases, with 20 bases left between them. The CDR3 sequence: CACDTSLLRGTNDKLIF. In nucleotides, the CDR3 is TGTGCCTGTGACACCTCACTCTTACGGGGGACCAACGATAAACTCATCTTT.

This clone has only a few counts. The TCRdb protein comes from a much larger clone and disagrees with this DNA's translation at residue 6, likely due to a read error; the protein given here is derived from the DNA. This chain joins TRDV2 and TRDJ1, with D possibly TRDD3 on 6 matching bases. V lost 0 bases and J 0 bases, leaving 22 bases between the germline ends. CDR3 size: 19 residues. Per the germline V gene, CDR1 is GEAIGNYY and CDR2 is EKD. In DNA form, the CDR3 reads TGTGCCTGTGACACCGCTATCCGGGGGGGGACCCCATACACCGATAAACTCATCTTT. It specifies CACDTAIRGGTPYTDKLIF.

About this clone itself: A read error likely explains this, since a far larger clone differs by one base. At the DNA level, this CDR3 is encoded by other sequences in the same sample as well. This chain joins TRDV2 and TRDJ1; 11 positions match TRDD3. CDR3 length: 18 residues. Germline assignment: CDR1 GEAIGNYY and CDR2 EKD. The CDR3 nucleotides are TGTGCCTGTGACACTCTACTGGGGGATAGTGTCTCCACCGATAAGCTCATCTTT. This encodes CACDTLLGDSVSTDKLIF.

The chain carries TRDV2 and TRDJ1; 7 nucleotides agree with TRDD3. The V segment lost 3 bases and the J segment 3 bases; nucleotides outside the gene matches: 9. Germline CDR1 GEAIGNYY, CDR2 EKD. The CDR3 has 15 amino acids. The CDR3 sequence is CACDSLLGTSDKLIF. The CDR3 bases are TGTGCCTGTGACTCTCTACTGGGGACCTCCGATAAACTCATCTTT.

Sample share makes this clone medium-sized. The V and J genes are TRDV2 and TRDJ1; 7 nucleotides match TRDD3. The CDR3 spans 17 residues. V shed 3 bases and J 0 bases; nucleotides not matched to a gene: 12. Germline CDR1 and CDR2: GEAIGNYY and EKD. CDR3 amino acids: CACDAAGGSLYTDKLIF. CDR3 DNA: TGTGCCTGTGACGCGGCTGGGGGCTCGTTGTACACCGATAAACTCATCTTT.

A remark on this clone: A far larger clone is one nucleotide away, so this likely arose from a read error. This CDR3 is also generated by other DNA sequences in the sample. The chain uses TRDV2 and TRDJ1; D not certain. CDR1 and CDR2 from the germline V gene are GEAIGNYY and EKD. The CDR3 is 14 residues long. The CDR3 DNA follows: TGTGCCTGTGACACCTTAAGGGAAGACGATAAACTCATTTTT. This codes for CACDTLREDDKLIF.

As for this clone: This DNA translates differently at residue 8 from the TCRdb protein, which is that of a much larger clone; a read error is likely, and the protein shown is the DNA's own translation. The chain recombines TRDV2 with TRDJ1, with D possibly matching TRDD3 (6 bases). V lost 4 bases and J lost 0, with 17 bases in between. Germline V gene data show CDR1 as GEAIGNYY and CDR2 as EKD. This CDR3 contains 16 residues. The CDR3 region is CACEGLEVGDTDKLIF. CDR3 bases: TGTGCCTGTGAAGGTTTGGAGGTGGGGGACACCGATAAACTCATCTTT.

Turning to this clone: The protein recorded in TCRdb matches a much larger clone and deviates from this DNA's translation at residue 5, suggesting a read error; the protein here is obtained by translating the DNA. This rearrangement joins TRDV2 to TRDJ1; 12 nucleotides match TRDD3. The CDR3 spans 19 residues. Germline V gene sequence: CDR1 GEAIGNYY, CDR2 EKD. V dropped 1 base and J dropped 0; count of bases not matched to a gene: 11. The CDR3 nucleotides are TGTGCCTGTGACACAGTACTGGGGGATACCCCTCCTTACACCGATAAACTCATCTTT. It yields the protein CACDTVLGDTPPYTDKLIF.

This clone has more than one count but fewer than ten. The mismatch at residue 12 between this DNA's translation and the TCRdb protein of a much larger clone likely reflects a read error; the protein shown is translated from the DNA. The chain joins TRDV2 to TRDJ1; 11 bases agree with TRDD3. CDR3 length: 18 residues. The V gene end was trimmed by 7 bases and the J gene end by 1 base; junction bases not matched to a gene: 16. Germline V CDR1 and CDR2: GEAIGNYY, EKD. CDR3 region: CACDSLLGDMPGTDKLIF. The CDR3 bases are TGTGCCTGCGACTCCTTACTGGGGGATATGCCCGGCACCGATAAACTCATCTTT.

There are a few counts of this clone. One base separates it from a far larger clone, so it is likely a read error. The sample holds other DNA sequences that translate to the same CDR3. The CDR3 reads CACDTVLLKYTDKLIF. Here the CDR3 DNA reads TGTGCCTGTGACACTGTCCTTCTCAAGTACACCGATAAACTCATCTTT. V gene TRDV2 combines with J gene TRDJ1; D may be TRDD2 (5 bases). There are 16 residues in the CDR3. Trimming shortened V by 1 base and J by 0 bases, and 14 bases separated the two germline ends. The germline V gene encodes CDR1 GEAIGNYY and CDR2 EKD.

By sample fraction, this clone is medium-sized. With a much larger clone just one base away, this may be a read error. The chain is built from TRDV2 and TRDJ3; 10 bases agree with TRDD3. V shed 0 bases, J shed 0 bases, and the junction held 7 bases outside the gene matches. Germline CDR1 is GEAIGNYY and CDR2 is EKD. This CDR3 is 20 amino acids long. The CDR3 DNA reads TGTGCCTGTGACACCGTACTGGGGGATGGCAGCTCCTGGGACACCCGACAGATGTTTTTC. It specifies CACDTVLGDGSSWDTRQMFF.

Turning to this clone: A read error is the likely source, as a far larger clone sits one nucleotide away. The sample carries other DNA sequences with the same CDR3. J is TRDJ1 and V is TRDV2; D possibly matches TRDD2 or TRDD3 (6 bases each). CDR1 is GEAIGNYY, CDR2 EKD, per germline. The CDR3 runs to 17 residues. CDR3 protein: CACDTLLGPSNTDKLIF. The CDR3 DNA follows: TGTGCCTGCGACACCCTACTGGGTCCTTCCAACACCGATAAACTCATCTTT.

A word on this clone: A read error likely explains this, since a far larger clone differs by one base. Other DNA sequences of this sample code for an identical CDR3. The genes are TRDV2 and TRDJ1; TRDD3 matches at 8 bases. Germline CDR1 reads GEAIGNYY; CDR2 reads EKD. The length of the CDR3 is 17 residues. CDR3: CACDTVTGGLYTDKLIF. CDR3 bases: TGCGCCTGTGACACCGTTACTGGGGGGCTCTACACCGATAAACTCATCTTT.

This clone was detected only a few times. TCRdb's entry gives the protein of a much larger clone, which mismatches this DNA's translation at residue 5, likely from a read error; the protein reported here is translated from the DNA. This rearrangement joins TRDV2 to TRDJ1, with 8 bases fitting TRDD3. Trimming took 0 bases from V and 7 from J; bases not matched to a gene: 12. Per the germline V gene, CDR1 is GEAIGNYY and CDR2 is EKD. This CDR3 has 16 residues. The CDR3 DNA reads as TGTGCCTGTGACACCTTAATCTGGGGGAGAGAGGGTAAACTCATCTTT. It is translated as CACDTLIWGREGKLIF.

This clone appeared a few times. A much larger clone is a single base away; this may be a read error. V usage is TRDV2 and J usage is TRDJ1, with 9 bases that match TRDD3. CDR1 GEAIGNYY and CDR2 EKD come from the germline V gene. This CDR3 region has 21 residues. With 0 bases clipped from V and 2 bases from J, the junction kept 21 bases outside the gene matches. The CDR3 reads CACDTVPPGGTGGRRTDKLIF. The CDR3 DNA sequence: TGTGCCTGTGACACCGTCCCGCCTGGCGGTACTGGGGGACGCCGGACCGATAAACTCATCTTT.

The sample holds a few counts of this clone. A far bigger clonotype differs at one base, so this is likely a read error. The sample has other DNA sequences that encode this CDR3 too. This sequence joins TRDV2 and TRDJ1; the match to TRDD3 covers 9 bases. Germline CDR1 GEAIGNYY, CDR2 EKD. Trimming took 0 bases from V and 3 from J; bases not matched to a gene: 16. This CDR3 is built from 19 residues. Here the CDR3 reads CACDTVRGILSTWADKLIF. The CDR3 nucleotides read TGTGCCTGTGACACCGTAAGGGGGATACTATCAACTTGGGCCGATAAACTCATCTTT.

In DNA form, the CDR3 reads TGTGCCTGTTCCAAACTCACTTCCTACGGGACTGGAGGATACGGGACCGATAAACTCATCTTT. The encoded protein is CACSKLTSYGTGGYGTDKLIF. The V call is TRDV2, the J call TRDJ1, with D tentatively TRDD2 (8 bases). The CDR3 has 21 amino acids. Trimming removed 6 bases at V and 2 bases at J, with 36 bases between. Looked up from germline, CDR1 is GEAIGNYY and CDR2 is EKD.

Notes on this clone: Since a far larger clone is one base different, this is likely a read error. This same CDR3 is encoded by further DNA sequences in the sample. This chain connects TRDV2 to TRDJ3; 8 bases are shared with TRDD3. The CDR3 has 22 amino acids. Germline loops: CDR1 GEAIGNYY, CDR2 EKD. This CDR3 is CACDPTLYWGDRSSWDTRQMFF. Here the CDR3 DNA reads TGCGCCTGTGACCCCACACTGTACTGGGGGGACCGCAGCTCCTGGGACACCCGACAGATGTTTTTC.

This clone is termed large. The same CDR3 can be traced to other DNA sequences in this sample. The chain has TRDV2 and TRDJ1; the match to TRDD3 covers 7 bases. This CDR3 is 17 amino acids long. In germline, CDR1 is GEAIGNYY, CDR2 EKD. Trimming took 7 bases from V and 0 from J; bases not matched to a gene: 16. CDR3 in DNA: TGTGCCTGCGATAGGCTACTGGGGCACCAGAACACCGATAAACTCATCTTT. It translates to CACDRLLGHQNTDKLIF.

This clone has only a few counts. TCRdb pairs this DNA with a much larger clone's protein that differs at residue 4, likely a read error; the protein shown was translated from the DNA. This chain links TRDV2 with TRDJ1; 11 positions agree with TRDD3. The CDR3 runs to 15 residues. V was pared by 5 bases and J by 2 bases, with 6 bases of the junction left unmatched. Germline loops: CDR1 GEAIGNYY, CDR2 EKD. The CDR3 bases are TGTGCCTGTGGCTCCCTGGGGGATACAACCGATAAACTCATCTTT. Its translation is CACGSLGDTTDKLIF.